The clone carrying this T cell receptor beta chain was counted many times. What it recognizes is unknown. The record originates from a study of T cells in Graves' hyperthyroidism and ophthalmopathy. RNA transcripts gave rise to amplified TCR beta CDR3 regions. An initial round of RT-PCR targeting the TCR CDR3 relied on the HTBI primer set. TCRdb reprocessed the multiplex PCR reads via MiXCR and lists one record per CDR3 protein. The sample includes fewer than 700,000 distinct CDR3 sequences, roughly 17% of them seen just once. Patients affected by ophthalmopathy presented a Clinical Activity Score of at least 3, a NOSPECS grade of at least 4, and disease duration below 3 months. Study conclusions and caveats: Onset of ophthalmopathy came a median roughly 6 months after the model predicted it.

This CDR3 is built from 15 residues. J was trimmed by 7 bases and V by 7 bases; bases with no gene match: 11. CDR1 and CDR2 (germline): SNHLY, FYNNEI. Sequenced input: blood. The rearrangement links TRBV2 to TRBJ1-4, with TRBD1 matching 8 bases. The clonotype was recovered from a woman younger than 35 with Graves' ophthalmopathy. The CDR3 spells CASINSRGPGEKLFF. CDR3 coding DNA: TGTGCCAGCATTAACAGCAGGGGGCCGGGTGAAAAACTGTTTTTT.